A single sample is the source of the 23 T cell receptor beta chains below, sequenced in a study of cytomegalovirus exposure and HLA in healthy donors. PCR was performed using 60 Vbeta and 13 Jbeta primers. Method: immunoSEQ multiplex PCR; TCRdb's copy keeps in-frame clones and lacks some. The repertoire holds 150,000 to 250,000 clones, with almost 85% as singletons. Sequencing was done on a sample of PBMCs. These receptors came from a woman aged 50 to 60 in good health and CMV-seronegative.

CDR3 nucleotide sequence: TGTGCCAGCGCTAAGGGAGGCGAGCAGTACTTC. As protein: CASAKGGEQYF. The chain combines TRBV18 with TRBJ2-7; TRBD2 is a possible D gene (6 bases). Trimming took 8 bases from V and 6 from J, leaving 11 bases between them. Germline V lookup: CDR1 KGHSH, CDR2 LQKENI. The CDR3 contains 11 residues. The complete variable domain, with remaining parts taken from reference TRBV18 and TRBJ2-7, reads NAGVMQNPRHLVRRRGQEARLRCSPMKGHSHVYWYRQLPEEGLKFMVYLQKENIIDESGMPKERFSAEFPKEGPSILRIQQVVRGDSAAYFCASAKGGEQYFGPGTRLTVT.

The chain uses TRBV5-4 and TRBJ1-2, with D hard to call. The germline V gene has CDR1 SGHNT and CDR2 YYREEE (reference sequence). The CDR3 runs 15 residues. The V end was cut by 0 bases, the J end by 7 bases, with 16 bases between. The CDR3 DNA follows: TGTGCCAGCAGCTTGGAGAGGAGGCTCGTGAGTGGCTACACCTTC. It translates to CASSLERRLVSGYTF.

There are a few counts of this clone. The chain carries TRBV6-6 and TRBJ2-5, with D perhaps TRBD2 (5 bases). V dropped 7 bases and J dropped 3 bases, with 15 bases sitting between them. The germline CDR1 and CDR2 sequences are MNHNY and SVGAGI (reference sequence). This CDR3 spans 14 amino acids. CDR3 sequence reads: CASMRSGSKETQYF. CDR3 DNA: TGTGCCAGCATGAGAAGCGGATCTAAAGAGACCCAGTACTTC.

The chain couples TRBV6-1 to TRBJ1-5, with D possibly being TRBD1 (5 bases). The CDR3 spans 14 residues. Germline CDR1 MNHNS, CDR2 SASEGT. The V gene lost 7 bases and the J gene lost 7 bases, with 17 bases spanning the gap. CDR3 region: CASTRGERLQPQHF. The CDR3 DNA is TGTGCCAGCACCCGGGGGGAAAGGCTCCAGCCCCAGCATTTT.

The chain combines TRBV11-2 with TRBJ2-3; TRBD2 agrees at 9 bases. The CDR3 spans 19 residues. In germline, CDR1 is SGHAT, CDR2 FQNNGV. V gave up 0 bases and J gave up 4 bases; unmatched junction bases: 14. CDR3 DNA: TGTGCCAGCAGCTTAGACCCGCGAAGGGTGCTAGCGGGGTCAGATACGCAGTATTTT. This gives the protein CASSLDPRRVLAGSDTQYF.

This rearrangement joins TRBV11-2 to TRBJ1-1; D is possibly TRBD1 (5 bases). V lost 3 bases and J lost 0, with 17 bases in between. Germline CDR1 reads SGHAT; CDR2 reads FQNNGV. This CDR3 has 17 residues. Here the CDR3 reads CASSLRGRDEMNTEAFF. The CDR3 DNA sequence: TGTGCCAGCAGCTTGCGGGGCAGGGATGAAATGAACACTGAAGCTTTCTTT. The whole variable domain, filled in from reference TRBV11-2 and TRBJ1-1, reads EAGVAQSPRYKIIEKRQSVAFWCNPISGHATLYWYQQILGQGPKLLIQFQNNGVVDDSQLPKDRFSAERLKGVDSTLKIQPAKLEDSAVYLCASSLRGRDEMNTEAFFGQGTRLTVV.

V gene TRBV7-2 combines with J gene TRBJ2-1; D possibly corresponds to TRBD1 (5 bases). This CDR3 comprises 12 residues. Germline V gives CDR1 SGHTA, CDR2 FQGNSA. V was clipped by 1 base and J by 10 bases, with 8 bases between them. The DNA of the CDR3 is TGTGCCAGCAGCTTAGGGACAAGGGAGCAGTTCTTC. The encoded protein is CASSLGTREQFF.

The chain joins TRBV7-9 to TRBJ2-7; 10 nucleotides line up with TRBD1. V shed 5 bases and J 2 bases; nucleotides not matched to a gene: 6. The CDR3 is made up of 15 amino acids. Germline CDR1 reads SEHNR; CDR2 reads FQNEAQ (reference sequence). The CDR3 nucleotides read TGTGCCAGCAGCACCGGGACAGGGGACACCTACGAGCAGTACTTC. Translation gives CASSTGTGDTYEQYF.

V and J are TRBV19 and TRBJ1-1, with D uncertain. The V and J ends lost 3 bases and 6 bases respectively, with 14 bases between them. CDR1 and CDR2 (germline): LNHDA, SQIVND (reference sequence). The CDR3 sequence is 14 residues long. In nucleotides, the CDR3 is TGTGCCAGTAGTATTGGAAGGGAAGCGGCTGAAGCTTTCTTT. Protein product: CASSIGREAAEAFF.

The chain combines TRBV7-9 with TRBJ2-5; D remains unclear. V dropped 5 bases and J dropped 5 bases, with 12 bases sitting between them. The germline V gene encodes CDR1 SEHNR and CDR2 FQNEAQ (reference sequence). The CDR3 consists of 13 residues. CDR3 nucleotide sequence: TGTGCCAGCAGCGCACCGATACGGGAGACCCAGTACTTC. The encoded protein is CASSAPIRETQYF.

As DNA, the CDR3 is TGTGCCAGCAGCTCCTCCACTCGACTAGCGGGAGGTTACAATGAGCAGTTCTTC. This sequence encodes CASSSSTRLAGGYNEQFF. The rearrangement joins TRBV7-2 to TRBJ2-1; 13 bases fit TRBD2. There are 18 residues in the CDR3. V trimming: 4 bases; J trimming: 4 bases; junction bases outside the gene matches: 10. CDR1 and CDR2 from the germline V gene are SGHTA and FQGNSA.

The J gene is TRBJ2-4, the V gene TRBV9; D is undetermined. CDR3 length: 13 amino acids. Trimming cost V 0 bases and J 6 bases, with 7 bases left between them. Looked up from germline, CDR1 is SGDLS and CDR2 is YYNGEE. The chain's CDR3 is CASSVDSGNIQYF. The CDR3 DNA is TGTGCCAGCAGCGTAGACAGTGGAAACATTCAGTACTTC.

The chain joins TRBV7-2 to TRBJ2-5; the D gene is possibly TRBD2 (6 bases). V was clipped by 5 bases and J by 2 bases, with 18 bases between them. CDR3 length: 16 amino acids. Germline CDR1 reads SGHTA; CDR2 reads FQGNSA. The CDR3 DNA reads TGTGCCAGCAGCACCGGACCGGGAGTCGGGCAAGAGACCCAGTACTTC. Translated, it gives CASSTGPGVGQETQYF.

The chain couples TRBV28 to TRBJ2-1, with a tentative D call TRBD1 (6 bases). V shed 7 bases and J shed 8 bases, with 21 bases lying between them. The CDR3 runs 15 residues. Germline CDR1 and CDR2: MDHEN and SYDVKM. The CDR3 coding sequence is TGTGCCAGCACTTCTAGGGGCAGGGGCGCGGATGAGCAGTTCTTC. This codes for CASTSRGRGADEQFF.

The rearrangement joins TRBV5-5 to TRBJ2-7; TRBD2 is a possible D gene (6 bases). This CDR3 has 14 amino acids. The germline CDR1 and CDR2 sequences are SGHKS and YYEKEE (reference sequence). V was cut by 2 bases and J by 5 bases, with 14 bases left in between. The CDR3 DNA sequence: TGTGCCAGCAGCTTCGGGGGACTCTCGAACGAGCAGTACTTC. Translating gives CASSFGGLSNEQYF. Combining the CDR3 with reference TRBV5-5 and TRBJ2-7 gives the whole variable domain DAGVTQSPTHLIKTRGQQVTLRCSPISGHKSVSWYQQVLGQGPQFIFQYYEKEERGRGNFPDRFSARQFPNYSSELNVNALLLGDSALYLCASSFGGLSNEQYFGPGTRLTVT.

The J gene is TRBJ1-1, the V gene TRBV11-2, with D tentatively TRBD1 (5 bases). V lost 5 bases to trimming and J lost 9 bases, with 19 bases between them. The CDR3 extends over 14 amino acids. The germline CDR1 and CDR2 sequences are SGHAT and FQNNGV. The CDR3 reads CASSPRGAAFQAFF. As DNA, the CDR3 is TGTGCCAGCAGCCCCCGCGGGGCGGCCTTTCAAGCTTTCTTT.

The chain joins TRBV4-2 to TRBJ1-4; 7 bases agree with TRBD1. The germline V gene encodes CDR1 LGHNA and CDR2 YNFKEQ. The CDR3 spans 15 residues. J lost 0 bases, V lost 5 bases, and 3 bases had no gene match. CDR3: CASSFQGATNEKLFF. The CDR3 nucleotides read TGTGCCAGCAGCTTTCAGGGGGCAACTAATGAAAAACTGTTTTTT.

This chain joins TRBV7-8 and TRBJ1-2, with TRBD1 identical over 9 bases. This CDR3 is built from 16 residues. V was clipped by 5 bases and J by 3 bases; unmatched bases: 10. Germline V gene data show CDR1 as SGHVS and CDR2 as FQNEAQ. The CDR3 here is CASSVPGTGRYYGYTF. CDR3 DNA sequence: TGTGCCAGCAGCGTCCCTGGGACAGGGCGCTACTATGGCTACACCTTC.

V usage is TRBV6-5 and J usage is TRBJ2-7; tentative D call: TRBD1 (6 bases). V was trimmed by 5 bases and J by 1 base, leaving 12 bases between them. Germline assignment: CDR1 MNHEY and CDR2 SVGAGI. The CDR3 is 14 residues long. This CDR3 is CASSPRGGSYEQYF. Here the CDR3 DNA reads TGTGCCAGCAGTCCCAGGGGTGGGTCCTACGAGCAGTACTTC.

In regard to this clone: This specimen includes other DNA sequences encoding the same CDR3. V is TRBV5-4 and J is TRBJ1-1, with TRBD1 identical over 9 bases. The CDR3 is 15 residues long. Trimming cost V 4 bases and J 0 bases; bases outside gene matches: 4. Germline V gives CDR1 SGHNT, CDR2 YYREEE (reference sequence). CDR3 region: CASSPWTGVNTEAFF. In nucleotides, the CDR3 is TGTGCCAGCAGCCCCTGGACAGGGGTGAACACTGAAGCTTTCTTT.

Notes on this clone: Different DNA sequences within this sample yield the same CDR3. The V and J genes are TRBV4-1 and TRBJ2-5; TRBD2 agrees at 9 bases. The CDR3 covers 16 residues. The V and J ends lost 0 bases and 6 bases, in that order; junction bases with no gene match: 8. Germline V gene lookup returns CDR1 MGHRA and CDR2 YSYEKL. The DNA of the CDR3 is TGCGCCAGCAGCCAAGATCGCGCGGGAGGGCAGAAGACCCAGTACTTC. It translates to CASSQDRAGGQKTQYF.

The chain has TRBV5-1 and TRBJ2-1; 7 nucleotides align to TRBD2. The germline CDR1 and CDR2 sequences are SGHRS and YFSETQ. This CDR3 has 16 residues. J was trimmed by 1 base and V by 6 bases; bases with no gene match: 10. The CDR3 DNA reads as TGCGCCAGCACCCCCGGAAGCGGGGCTTCCTACAATGAGCAGTTCTTC. It yields the protein CASTPGSGASYNEQFF.

CDR3 sequence reads: CASSRNEGAVMNTEAFF. CDR3 DNA sequence: TGTGCCAGCAGCCGAAACGAGGGGGCCGTCATGAACACTGAAGCTTTCTTT. The chain employs TRBV27 and TRBJ1-1; 7 bases agree with TRBD1. CDR3 size: 17 residues. Germline CDR1 MNHEY, CDR2 SMNVEV (reference sequence). After removal of 6 bases from V and 0 bases from J, the junction contained 13 bases not matched to a gene.